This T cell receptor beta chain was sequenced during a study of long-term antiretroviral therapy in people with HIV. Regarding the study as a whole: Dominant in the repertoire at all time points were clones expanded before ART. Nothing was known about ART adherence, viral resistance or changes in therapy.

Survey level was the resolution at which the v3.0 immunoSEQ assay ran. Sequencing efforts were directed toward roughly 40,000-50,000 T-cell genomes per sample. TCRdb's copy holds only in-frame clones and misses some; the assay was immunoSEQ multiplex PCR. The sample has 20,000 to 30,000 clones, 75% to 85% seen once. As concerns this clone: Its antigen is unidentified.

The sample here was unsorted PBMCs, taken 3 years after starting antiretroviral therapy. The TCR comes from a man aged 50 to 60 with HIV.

CDR3 DNA: TGTGCCAGCGGCCCCCCCTCCTACAATGAGCAGTTCTTC. Amino acid sequence: CASGPPSYNEQFF. The chain recombines TRBV6-6 with TRBJ2-1; D is undetermined. The CDR3 sequence is 13 residues long. Trimming shortened V by 8 bases and J by 0 bases, and 8 bases separated the two germline ends. The germline V gene encodes CDR1 MNHNY and CDR2 SVGAGI (reference sequence).